This T cell receptor beta chain was sequenced during a study of regulatory T cells in long-lasting Graves disease. General observations from the study: Gene preferences differed: TRBV28, TRBJ1-2, TRBJ2-5 in persistent cases.

Indicated time point: newly diagnosed GD, antithyroid drugs for less than 3 months. The authors made the TCR library using RNA they extracted from PBMCs. This CDR3 comprises 12 residues. The V gene lost 8 bases and the J gene lost 7 bases, with 11 bases spanning the gap. Germline V gene lookup returns CDR1 LNHDA and CDR2 SQIVND (reference sequence). CDR3-region Arm-PCR and iRepertoire HTBI primers produced the TCR beta libraries. TCRdb fed the multiplex PCR reads into MiXCR, producing one record per CDR3 protein. Counted here are roughly 420,000 distinct CDR3 sequences, around 15% occurring once; the ten biggest clones make up more than 15%. This clonotype occurred a few times. What it binds is not known. In addition, the sample was reused for a study of T cells in Graves' hyperthyroidism and ophthalmopathy. That source notes: Calling Graves' hyperthyroidism stable meant ophthalmopathy did not progress within 18 months. Uncontrolled infection, other autoimmune disease, pregnancy or lactation excluded patients. The majority of expanded thyroid clonotypes above 0.001 also appeared in blood.

V and J are TRBV19 and TRBJ1-4, with D uncertain. Source: peripheral blood mononuclear cells (PBMCs), taken at new diagnosis, from a patient treated with antithyroid drugs. The TCR was taken from a woman in her fifties or sixties with Graves disease. CDR3 sequence: CASAAPGEKLFF. The CDR3 DNA reads as TGTGCCAGTGCGGCTCCTGGTGAAAAACTGTTTTTT.